This TCR beta chain was sequenced for a study of blood T cell repertoires in COVID-19. Whole-study context: The samples span acute and convalescent COVID-19 from the United States, Italy and Spain.

Seattle participants joined during active infection and were tracked over time. This clone has just a few counts. CDR3 length: 12 residues. V lost 5 bases, J lost 8 bases, and 12 bases lay in between. Germline V CDR1 and CDR2: MNHEY, SVGAGI. Source study methods: Using reference gene primer amplification, nucleated cell counts were estimated. The data were produced by immunoSEQ multiplex PCR, yet TCRdb's version contains in-frame clones alone and is incomplete. The V and J calls and clone size are taken from that table; D and trimming were inferred from the DNA. The sample contains 300,000 to 400,000 clones, around 87% of which appear only once.

This receptor was obtained from a woman aged 60-75 years with COVID-19, enrolled during active disease. Sequenced material: peripheral blood. This chain connects TRBV6-5 to TRBJ1-2; D unclear. The CDR3 region is CASSSPQRGYTF. In DNA form, the CDR3 reads TGTGCCAGCAGTAGCCCGCAAAGAGGCTACACCTTC.